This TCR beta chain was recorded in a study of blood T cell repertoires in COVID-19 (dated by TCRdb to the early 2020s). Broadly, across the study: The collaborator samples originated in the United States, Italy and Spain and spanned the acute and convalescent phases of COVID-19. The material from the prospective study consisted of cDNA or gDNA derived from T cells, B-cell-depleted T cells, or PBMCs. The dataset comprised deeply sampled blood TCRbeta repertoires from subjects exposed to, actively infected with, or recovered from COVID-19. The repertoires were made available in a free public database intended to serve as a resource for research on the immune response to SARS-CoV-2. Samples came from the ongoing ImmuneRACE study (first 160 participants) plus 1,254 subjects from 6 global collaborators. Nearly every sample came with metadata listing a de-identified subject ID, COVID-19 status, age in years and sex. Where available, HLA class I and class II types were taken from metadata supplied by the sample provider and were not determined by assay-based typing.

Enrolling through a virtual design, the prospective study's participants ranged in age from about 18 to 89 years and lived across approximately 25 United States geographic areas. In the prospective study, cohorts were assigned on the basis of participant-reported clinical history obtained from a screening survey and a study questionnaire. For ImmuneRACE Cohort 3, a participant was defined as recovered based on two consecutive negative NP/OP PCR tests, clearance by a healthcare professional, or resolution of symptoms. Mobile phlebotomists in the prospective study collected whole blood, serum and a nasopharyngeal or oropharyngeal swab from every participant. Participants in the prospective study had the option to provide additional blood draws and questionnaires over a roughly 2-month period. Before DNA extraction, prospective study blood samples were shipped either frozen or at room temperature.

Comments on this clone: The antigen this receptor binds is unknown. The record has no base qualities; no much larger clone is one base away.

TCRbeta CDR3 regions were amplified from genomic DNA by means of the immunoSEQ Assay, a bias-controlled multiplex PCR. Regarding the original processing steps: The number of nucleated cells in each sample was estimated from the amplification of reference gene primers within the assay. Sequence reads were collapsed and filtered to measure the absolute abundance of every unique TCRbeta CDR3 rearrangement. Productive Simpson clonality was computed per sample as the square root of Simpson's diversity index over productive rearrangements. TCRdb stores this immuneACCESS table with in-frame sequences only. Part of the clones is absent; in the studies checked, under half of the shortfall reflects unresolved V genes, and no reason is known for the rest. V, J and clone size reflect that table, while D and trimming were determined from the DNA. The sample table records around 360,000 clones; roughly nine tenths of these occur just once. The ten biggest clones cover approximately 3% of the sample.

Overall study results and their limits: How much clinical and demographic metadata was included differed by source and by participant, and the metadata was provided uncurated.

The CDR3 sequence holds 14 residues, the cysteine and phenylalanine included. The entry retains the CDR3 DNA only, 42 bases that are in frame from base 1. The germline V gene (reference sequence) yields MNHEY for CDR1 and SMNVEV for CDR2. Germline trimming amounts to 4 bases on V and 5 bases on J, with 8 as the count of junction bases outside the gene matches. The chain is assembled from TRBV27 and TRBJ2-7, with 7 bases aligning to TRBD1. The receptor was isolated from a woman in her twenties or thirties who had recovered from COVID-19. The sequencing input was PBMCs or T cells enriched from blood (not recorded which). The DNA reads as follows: TGTGCCAGCAGTTCCTTGACAGGGAAGGACGAGCAGTACTTC. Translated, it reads CASSSLTGKDEQYF.